This T cell receptor (beta chain) was documented in a study of T cell responses to AZD1222 COVID-19 vaccine. General study points: Mapped onto spike, vaccine-associated CD4 TCRs spanned it and were dominant at 160-218 and 743-854. There were repertoire samples only from the period after the peak T cell response.

The V gene's germline CDR1 is MNHEY and CDR2 SVGAGI. Trimming cost V 6 bases and J 5 bases; bases outside gene matches: 4. This CDR3 region has 15 residues. On this clone itself: Antigen specificity is unknown.

Sequencing used immunoSEQ multiplex PCR; TCRdb keeps in-frame clones, though not all of them. The sample lists around 78,000 clones; around 86% were seen once. V is TRBV6-5 and J is TRBJ2-1; 13 nucleotides agree with TRBD2. This receptor was identified in an adult in good health. Sequenced here: peripheral blood, sampled on day 0 of AZD1222 vaccination. CDR3 loop: CASRSTSGGDNEQFF. The CDR3 bases are TGTGCCAGCAGGTCCACTAGCGGGGGGGACAATGAGCAGTTCTTC.